The rows below give T cell receptor beta chains drawn from one sample of a study of blood T cell repertoires in COVID-19. The protocol was immunoSEQ multiplex PCR, while the TCRdb copy is restricted to in-frame clones and leaves out a portion. The sample has tens of thousands of clones; approximately 91% are singletons. Sequenced: peripheral blood. The receptor source for this set is a human donor in a cohort sampled during active COVID-19. CDR3s include the opening cysteine and the closing phenylalanine or tryptophan. D genes are given only for firm matches. For some rows the clone size is stated as once, few or many, or as a class when expanded; others skip it.

d_call	v_call	j_call	clone_size	cdr3_nt	cdr3_aa
.	TRBV7-2	TRBJ2-1	.	TGTGCCAGCAGCTTAAGGACTCGCAACAATGAGCAGTTCTTC	CASSLRTRNNEQFF
TRBD2	TRBV7-3	TRBJ2-3	.	TGTGCCAGCAGCCCAGGGACTAGCGGAAGGACAGATACGCAGTATTTT	CASSPGTSGRTDTQYF
TRBD2	TRBV24-1	TRBJ2-3	.	TGTGCCACCAGTGCCCCCGCGGGCGGGAGAACAGATACGCAGTATTTT	CATSAPAGGRTDTQYF
.	TRBV6-2/TRBV6-3	TRBJ1-1	.	TGTGCCAGCAGTTACAACGGCCGAGGCACTGAAGCTTTCTTT	CASSYNGRGTEAFF
TRBD1	TRBV27	TRBJ2-7	.	TGTGCCAGCAGTAGACAGGGTGCCTACGAGCAGTACTTC	CASSRQGAYEQYF
TRBD1	TRBV7-9	TRBJ2-7	.	TGTGCCAGCAGCTGGGGACAGGGAATTTTGAACGAGCAGTACTTC	CASSWGQGILNEQYF
TRBD1	TRBV7-3	TRBJ2-1	.	TGTGCCAGCAGCAGGACAGGGGGGAAAAATGAGCAGTTCTTC	CASSRTGGKNEQFF
.	TRBV6-1	TRBJ1-4	once	TGTGCCAGCAGTGAACTCTCGGGGGGTGAAAAACTGTTTTTT	CASSELSGGEKLFF
TRBD2	TRBV15	TRBJ2-5	once	TGTGCCACCAGTCCTAGCGGGAGTTCCCCAGAGACCCAGTACTTC	CATSPSGSSPETQYF
.	TRBV19	TRBJ2-3	.	TGTGCCAGTAGTACCCTTCCCGATACGCAGTATTTT	CASSTLPDTQYF
TRBD1	TRBV19	TRBJ1-1	.	TGTGCCAGTAGTGCCCAGCGACAGGGAGGTAAGGGTGAAGCTTTCTTT	CASSAQRQGGKGEAFF
TRBD1	TRBV27	TRBJ2-2	.	TGTGCCAGCAGTTTAGTTGTTGGACAGGGGTTTGGGGAGCTGTTTTTT	CASSLVVGQGFGELFF
.	TRBV24-1	TRBJ2-1	.	TGTGCCACCGGGGGGAGCGACTATGAGCAGTTCTTC	CATGGSDYEQFF
TRBD2	TRBV5-1	TRBJ2-1	.	TGCGCCAGCAGCTTGGCTAGCGGGGCCATCAATGAGCAGTTCTTC	CASSLASGAINEQFF
.	TRBV18	TRBJ2-3	.	TGTGCCAGCTCACCAACCGGGGGTCCAAACACAGATACGCAGTATTTT	CASSPTGGPNTDTQYF